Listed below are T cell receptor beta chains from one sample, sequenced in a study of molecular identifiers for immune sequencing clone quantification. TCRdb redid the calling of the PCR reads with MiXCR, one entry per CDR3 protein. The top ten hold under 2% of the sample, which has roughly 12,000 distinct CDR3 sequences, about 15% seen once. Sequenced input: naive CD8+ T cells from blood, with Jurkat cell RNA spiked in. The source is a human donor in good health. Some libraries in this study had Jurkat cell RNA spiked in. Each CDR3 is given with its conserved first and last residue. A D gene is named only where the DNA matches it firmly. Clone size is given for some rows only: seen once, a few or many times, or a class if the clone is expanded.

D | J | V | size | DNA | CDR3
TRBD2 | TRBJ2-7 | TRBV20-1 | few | TGCAGTGCTAGAGTCCCTAGCGGGACCCCGTTCGAGCAGTACTTC | CSARVPSGTPFEQYF
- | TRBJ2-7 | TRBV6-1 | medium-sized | TGTGCCAGCAGTGACTCTCTGGCCTACGAGCAGTACTTC | CASSDSLAYEQYF
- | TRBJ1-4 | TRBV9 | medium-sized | TGTGCCAGCAGCGTAGAGGGACGCAGAAATGAAAAACTGTTTTTT | CASSVEGRRNEKLFF
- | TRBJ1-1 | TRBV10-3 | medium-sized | TGTGCCATCGGGGTGGGAGAGTCCACTGAAGCTTTCTTT | CAIGVGESTEAFF
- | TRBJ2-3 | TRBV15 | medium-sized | TGTGCCACCAGCAGAGATAAGCAGGGAACGTCAGATACGCAGTATTTT | CATSRDKQGTSDTQYF
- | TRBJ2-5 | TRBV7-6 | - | TGTGCCAGCAGCTCTGTTGGGGAAGAGACCCAGTACTTC | CASSSVGEETQYF
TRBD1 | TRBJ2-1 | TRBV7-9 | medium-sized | TGTGCCAGCACGGGGGACAGGGGCCGCCTGGAGACCTACAATGAGCAGTTCTTC | CASTGDRGRLETYNEQFF
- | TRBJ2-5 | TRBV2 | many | TGTGCCAGCATGGGGGAGACCCAGTACTTC | CASMGETQYF
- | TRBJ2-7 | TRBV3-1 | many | TGTGCCAGCAGCCAAGGCCTCCTCAGGGGCAGCAGCTCCTACGAGCAGTACTTC | CASSQGLLRGSSSYEQYF
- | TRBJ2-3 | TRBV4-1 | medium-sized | TGCGCCAGCAGCCAACTGGGGCTCAGCACAGATACGCAGTATTTT | CASSQLGLSTDTQYF
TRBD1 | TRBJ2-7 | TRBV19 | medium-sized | TGTGCCAGTAGTCCGAGACAGGGGTACGAGCAGTACTTC | CASSPRQGYEQYF
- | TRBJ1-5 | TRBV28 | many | TGTGCCAGCAGAACGGACAGCAGCAATCAGCCCCAGCATTTT | CASRTDSSNQPQHF
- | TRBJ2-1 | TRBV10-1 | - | TGCGCCAGCAGTACCGGGACGGACTCCTACAATGAGCAGTTCTTC | CASSTGTDSYNEQFF
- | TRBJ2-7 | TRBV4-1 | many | TGCGCCAGCAGCCAGACGGGAAGCCACTACGAGCAGTACTTC | CASSQTGSHYEQYF
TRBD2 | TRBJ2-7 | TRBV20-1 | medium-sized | TGCAGTGCTACCGGGACTAGCATCCACGAGCAGTACTTC | CSATGTSIHEQYF
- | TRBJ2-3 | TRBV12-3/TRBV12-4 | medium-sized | TGTGCCAGCAGTTTTTTGTCCACAGATACGCAGTATTTT | CASSFLSTDTQYF
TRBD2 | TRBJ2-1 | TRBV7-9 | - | TGTGCCAGCAGCCCTCGAGTAGCGGGAGGGTTAAGAAATGAGCAGTTCTTC | CASSPRVAGGLRNEQFF
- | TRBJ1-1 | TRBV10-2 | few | TGCGCCAGCAGTGAGTCGCGGGGGTTCAACACTGAAGCTTTCTTT | CASSESRGFNTEAFF
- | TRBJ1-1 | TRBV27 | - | TGTGCCAGCGCGATTGGGGGGGTTAACACTGAAGCTTTCTTT | CASAIGGVNTEAFF
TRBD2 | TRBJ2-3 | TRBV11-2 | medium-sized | TGTGCCAGCAGCTTAGTCGGTCTAGCGGGACTAGGAAATACGCAGTATTTT | CASSLVGLAGLGNTQYF
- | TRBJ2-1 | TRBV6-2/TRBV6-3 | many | TGTGCCAGCAGTTACTCAGTCCCAGTCGCCGGTGAGCAGTTCTTC | CASSYSVPVAGEQFF
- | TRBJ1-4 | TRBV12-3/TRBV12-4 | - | TGTGCCAGCACGGGGCGGGCCGAACTTAATGAAAAACTGTTTTTT | CASTGRAELNEKLFF
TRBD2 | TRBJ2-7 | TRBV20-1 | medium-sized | TGCAGTGCTAAATCAACGCGGACTAGCGGGACCATCTCCTACGAGCAGTACTTC | CSAKSTRTSGTISYEQYF
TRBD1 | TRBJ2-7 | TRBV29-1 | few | TGCAGCGTTGAGGGACAGACCTCCTACGAGCAGTACTTC | CSVEGQTSYEQYF
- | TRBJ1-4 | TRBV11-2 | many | TGTGCCAGCAGGGGGATCACTAATGAAAAACTGTTTTTT | CASRGITNEKLFF
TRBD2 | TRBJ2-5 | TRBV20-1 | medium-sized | TGCAGTGCTAGTCTTCGGGTACTAGCGGGCCAAGAGACCCAGTACTTC | CSASLRVLAGQETQYF
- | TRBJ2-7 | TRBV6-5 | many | TGTGCCAGCAGTTACTCGAGCCCAAACATAGTCCCATACGAGCAGTACTTC | CASSYSSPNIVPYEQYF
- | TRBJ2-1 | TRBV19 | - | TGTGCCAGTAGCGGTCAGAGCTCCTACGATGAGCAGTTCTTC | CASSGQSSYDEQFF
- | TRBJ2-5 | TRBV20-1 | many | TGCAGTGCTCCCCTAACGGGAGAGTCTTTTATGGAGACCCAGTACTTC | CSAPLTGESFMETQYF
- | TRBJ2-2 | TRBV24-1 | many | TGTGCCACCAGTGATCCCCGGACCGGGGAGCTGTTTTTT | CATSDPRTGELFF
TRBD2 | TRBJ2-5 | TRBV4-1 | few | TGCGCCAGCAGCCAGCCCCCCGGGACTAGCGGGGACCTTGGGACCCAGTACTTC | CASSQPPGTSGDLGTQYF
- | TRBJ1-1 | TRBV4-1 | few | TGCGCCAGCAGCCAAGATCTTTCAAGGGGGGCTAACACTGAAGCTTTCTTT | CASSQDLSRGANTEAFF
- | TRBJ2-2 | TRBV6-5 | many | TGTGCCACCACGGAGGGGGGACTCACCGGGGAGCTGTTTTTT | CATTEGGLTGELFF
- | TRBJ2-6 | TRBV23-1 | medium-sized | TGCGCCGGCAGGCGACTATCCCCTGGGGCCAACGTCCTGACTTTC | CAGRRLSPGANVLTF
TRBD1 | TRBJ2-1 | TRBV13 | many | TGTGCCAGCAGCTTAGACCCAGGGGGCGGATACAATGAGCAGTTCTTC | CASSLDPGGGYNEQFF
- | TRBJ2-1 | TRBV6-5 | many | TGTGCCAGCAGTTACGTCTGGGAAAACGGTGAGCAGTTCTTC | CASSYVWENGEQFF
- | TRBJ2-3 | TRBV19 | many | TGTGCCAGTAGTAGGTCGGACCCATCCCGGGATACGCAGTATTTT | CASSRSDPSRDTQYF
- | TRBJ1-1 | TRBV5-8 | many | TGTGCCAGCAGCTTTTCCATCATGAACACTGAAGCTTTCTTT | CASSFSIMNTEAFF
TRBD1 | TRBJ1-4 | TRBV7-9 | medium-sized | TGTGCCAGCAGCCCCGGGACAGGGGGCAGCGGTGAAAAACTGTTTTTT | CASSPGTGGSGEKLFF
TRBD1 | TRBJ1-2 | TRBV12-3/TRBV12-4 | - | TGTGCCAGCAGTCCAGACAGGGTGGGGGACTATGGCTACACCTTC | CASSPDRVGDYGYTF
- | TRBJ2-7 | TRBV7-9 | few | TGTGCCAGCAGCCCCCGGGACACCTACGAGCAGTACTTC | CASSPRDTYEQYF
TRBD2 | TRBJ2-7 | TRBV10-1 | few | TGCGCCAGCAGTGACCTACGGGGACTACAGAACATATCCTACGAGCAGTACTTC | CASSDLRGLQNISYEQYF
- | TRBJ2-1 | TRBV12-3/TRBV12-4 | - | TGTGCCAGTTTCCGGAGTTCGAACAGTGAGCAGTTCTTC | CASFRSSNSEQFF
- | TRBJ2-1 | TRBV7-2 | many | TGTGCCGGCTCCCAGGGCAATGAGCAGTTCTTC | CAGSQGNEQFF
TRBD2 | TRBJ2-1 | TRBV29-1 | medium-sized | TGCAGCGTTGAAGACTGGACTAGCGGGAGCCTAAACTACAATGAGCAGTTCTTC | CSVEDWTSGSLNYNEQFF
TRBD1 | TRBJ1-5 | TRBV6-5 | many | TGTGCCAGCAGAAAGACAGGGATATCGAATCAGCCCCAGCATTTT | CASRKTGISNQPQHF
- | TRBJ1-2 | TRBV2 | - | TGTGTCGAGGGGGGCCTTGACGGCTACACCTTC | CVEGGLDGYTF
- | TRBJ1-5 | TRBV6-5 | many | TGTGCCAGCAGTTACTTGCGGGAGGGGCCCCAGCATTTT | CASSYLREGPQHF
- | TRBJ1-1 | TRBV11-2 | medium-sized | TGTGCCAGCAGCTTGCAGGGGTACACTGAAGCTTTCTTT | CASSLQGYTEAFF
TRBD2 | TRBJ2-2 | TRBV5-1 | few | TGCGCCAGCAGCAACCTAGGACTAGCGGGAGCGGTTGCCGGGGAGCTGTTTTTT | CASSNLGLAGAVAGELFF
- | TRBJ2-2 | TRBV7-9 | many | TGTGCCAGCAGCTTCCGACCCGGGGAGCTGTTTTTT | CASSFRPGELFF
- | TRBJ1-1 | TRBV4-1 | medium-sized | TGCGCCAGCAGCCAAGATCCAGGGGTGAACACTGAAGCTTTCTTT | CASSQDPGVNTEAFF
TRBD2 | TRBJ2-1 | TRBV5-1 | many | TGCGCCAGCAGCTTTACGCTAGCGGGACCTATCTACAATGAGCAGTTCTTC | CASSFTLAGPIYNEQFF
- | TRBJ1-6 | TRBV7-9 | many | TGTGCCAGCAGCCCCAATTGGGGCGCCCCGGATAATTCACCCCTCCACTTT | CASSPNWGAPDNSPLHF
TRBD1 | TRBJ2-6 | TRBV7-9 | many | TGTGCCAGCAGCCATACCGGGACAGGGAGCTCTGGGGCCAACGTCCTGACTTTC | CASSHTGTGSSGANVLTF
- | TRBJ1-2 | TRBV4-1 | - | TGCGCCAGCAGTCAGGACAAGGGCCTGAACTATGGCTACACCTTC | CASSQDKGLNYGYTF
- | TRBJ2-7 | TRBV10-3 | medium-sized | TGTGCCGTCAGTAGCGCTAGCTCCTACGAGCAGTACTTC | CAVSSASSYEQYF
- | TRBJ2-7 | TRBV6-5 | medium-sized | TGTGCCAGCAGTTACAGCATAGGTACAACGTCCTACGAGCAGTACTTC | CASSYSIGTTSYEQYF
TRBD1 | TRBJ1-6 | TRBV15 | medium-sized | TGTGCCACCAGCACCTCCGTGGACAGGGGGCCATCACCCCTCCACTTT | CATSTSVDRGPSPLHF
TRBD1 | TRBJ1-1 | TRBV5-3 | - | TGTGCCAGCAGCTCAGGGGGCGGTACTGAAGCTTTCTTT | CASSSGGGTEAFF